This TCR beta chain was profiled in a study of blood T cell repertoires in COVID-19. Study summary: Acute-phase and convalescent COVID-19 samples originated in the United States, Italy and Spain.

Original processing methods: Reference gene primer amplification gave nucleated cell count estimates. Measured with immunoSEQ multiplex PCR; TCRdb has only the in-frame clones, and not every one. V and J calls and clone size are as listed in that table; D and trimming were resolved from the DNA. The sample contains about 60,000 clones, about four fifths of which appear only once. The sample was peripheral blood. This sequence was found in a human donor in a cohort sampled during active COVID-19.

The CDR3 sequence is CASSQGGETQYF. The CDR3 nucleotides are TGTGCCAGCAGCCAGGGGGGAGAGACCCAGTACTTC. The chain uses TRBV5-5 and TRBJ2-5; D possibly corresponds to TRBD1 (7 bases). CDR1 SGHKS and CDR2 YYEKEE come from the germline V gene (reference sequence). This CDR3 is built from 12 residues. The V and J ends lost 4 bases and 4 bases respectively, with 8 bases between them.